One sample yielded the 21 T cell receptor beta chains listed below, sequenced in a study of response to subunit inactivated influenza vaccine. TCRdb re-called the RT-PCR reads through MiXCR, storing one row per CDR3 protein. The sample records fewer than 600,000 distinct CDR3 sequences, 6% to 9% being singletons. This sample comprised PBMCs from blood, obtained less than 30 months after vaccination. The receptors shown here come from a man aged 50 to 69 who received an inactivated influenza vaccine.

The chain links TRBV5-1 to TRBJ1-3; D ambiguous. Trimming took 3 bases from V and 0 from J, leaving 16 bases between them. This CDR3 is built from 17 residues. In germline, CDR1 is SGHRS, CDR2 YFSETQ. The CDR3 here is CASSSNTDWSSGNTIYF. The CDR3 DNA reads TGCGCCAGCAGCTCGAACACCGACTGGAGCTCTGGAAACACCATATATTTT.

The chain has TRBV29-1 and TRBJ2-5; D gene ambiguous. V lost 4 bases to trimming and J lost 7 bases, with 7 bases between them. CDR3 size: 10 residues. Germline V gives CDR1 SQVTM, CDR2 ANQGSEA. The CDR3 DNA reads TGCAGCGTTGTCCGGGTGACCCAGTACTTC. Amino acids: CSVVRVTQYF.

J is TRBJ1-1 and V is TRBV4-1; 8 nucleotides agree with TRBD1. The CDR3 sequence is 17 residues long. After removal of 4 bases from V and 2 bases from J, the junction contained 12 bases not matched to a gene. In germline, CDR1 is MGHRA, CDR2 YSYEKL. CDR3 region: CASSPGTGGGLNTEAFF. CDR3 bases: TGCGCCAGCAGCCCCGGTACAGGGGGTGGCTTAAACACTGAAGCTTTCTTT.

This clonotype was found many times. CDR3 sequence reads: CASSFGRYEQYF. In DNA form, the CDR3 reads TGTGCCAGCAGCTTCGGCCGATACGAGCAGTACTTC. J is TRBJ2-7 and V is TRBV5-5; no firm D call. V was shortened by 2 bases and J by 4 bases, with 7 bases between the two germline ends. This CDR3 is 12 amino acids long. The germline V gene encodes CDR1 SGHKS and CDR2 YYEKEE (reference sequence).

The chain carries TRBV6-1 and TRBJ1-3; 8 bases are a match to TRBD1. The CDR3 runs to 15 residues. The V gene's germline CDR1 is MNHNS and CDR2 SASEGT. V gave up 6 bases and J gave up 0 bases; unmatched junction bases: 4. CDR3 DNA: TGTGCCAGCAGCTCCCAGGGGGCCTCTGGAAACACCATATATTTT. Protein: CASSSQGASGNTIYF.

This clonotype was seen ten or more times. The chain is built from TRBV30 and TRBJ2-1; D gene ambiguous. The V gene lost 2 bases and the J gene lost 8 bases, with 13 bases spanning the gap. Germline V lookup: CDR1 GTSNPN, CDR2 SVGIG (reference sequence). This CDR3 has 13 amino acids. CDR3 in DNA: TGTGCCTGGAGTTCCCGCGGTCCGGATGAGCAGTTCTTC. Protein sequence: CAWSSRGPDEQFF.

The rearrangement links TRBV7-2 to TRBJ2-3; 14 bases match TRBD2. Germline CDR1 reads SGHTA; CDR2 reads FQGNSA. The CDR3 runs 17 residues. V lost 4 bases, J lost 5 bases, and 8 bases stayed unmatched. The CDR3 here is CASSSGTSGSSGDTQYF. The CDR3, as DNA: TGTGCCAGCAGCTCTGGGACTAGCGGGAGCTCCGGAGATACGCAGTATTTT. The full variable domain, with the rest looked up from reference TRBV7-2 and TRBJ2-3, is GAGVSQSPSNKVTEKGKDVELRCDPISGHTALYWYRQSLGQGLEFLIYFQGNSAPDKSGLPSDRFSAERTGGSVSTLTIQRTQQEDSAVYLCASSSGTSGSSGDTQYFGPGTRLTVL.

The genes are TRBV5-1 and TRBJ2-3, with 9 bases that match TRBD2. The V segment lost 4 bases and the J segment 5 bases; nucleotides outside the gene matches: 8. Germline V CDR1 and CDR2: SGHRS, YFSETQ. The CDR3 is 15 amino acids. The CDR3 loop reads CASSPTSGPQDTQYF. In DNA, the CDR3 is TGCGCCAGCAGCCCGACTAGCGGCCCTCAAGATACGCAGTATTTT.

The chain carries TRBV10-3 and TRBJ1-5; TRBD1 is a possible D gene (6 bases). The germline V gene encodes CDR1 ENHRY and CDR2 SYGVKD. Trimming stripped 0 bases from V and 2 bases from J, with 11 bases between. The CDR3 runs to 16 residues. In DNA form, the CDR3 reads TGTGCCATCAGTGAGTCGATACAGGGAGGCAATCAGCCCCAGCATTTT. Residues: CAISESIQGGNQPQHF.

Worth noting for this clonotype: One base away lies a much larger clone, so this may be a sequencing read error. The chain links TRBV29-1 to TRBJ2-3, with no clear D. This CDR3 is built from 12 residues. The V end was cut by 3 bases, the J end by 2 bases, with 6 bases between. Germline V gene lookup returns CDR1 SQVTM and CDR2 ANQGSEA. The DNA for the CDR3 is TGCAGCGTTGACCCCGACACAGATACGCAGTATTTT. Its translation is CSVDPDTDTQYF.

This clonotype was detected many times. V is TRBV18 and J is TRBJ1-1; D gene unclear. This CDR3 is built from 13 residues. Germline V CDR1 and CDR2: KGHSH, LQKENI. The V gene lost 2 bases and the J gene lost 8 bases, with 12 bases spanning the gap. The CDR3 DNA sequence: TGTGCCAGCTCACCAATGCGGACGGAGGAAGCTTTCTTT. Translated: CASSPMRTEEAFF.

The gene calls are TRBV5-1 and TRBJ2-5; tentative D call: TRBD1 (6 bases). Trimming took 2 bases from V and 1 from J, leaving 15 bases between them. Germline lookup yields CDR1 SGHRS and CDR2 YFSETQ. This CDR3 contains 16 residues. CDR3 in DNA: TGCGCCAGCAGCTTCAGGGCACAGGGACCCCAAGAGACCCAGTACTTC. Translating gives CASSFRAQGPQETQYF.

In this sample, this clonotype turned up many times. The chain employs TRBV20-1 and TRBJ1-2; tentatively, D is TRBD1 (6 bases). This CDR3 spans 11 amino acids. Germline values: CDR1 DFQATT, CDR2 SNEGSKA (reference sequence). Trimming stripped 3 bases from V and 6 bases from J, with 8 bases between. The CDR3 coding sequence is TGCAGTGCTAGTTACAGGGATGGCTACACCTTC. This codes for CSASYRDGYTF.

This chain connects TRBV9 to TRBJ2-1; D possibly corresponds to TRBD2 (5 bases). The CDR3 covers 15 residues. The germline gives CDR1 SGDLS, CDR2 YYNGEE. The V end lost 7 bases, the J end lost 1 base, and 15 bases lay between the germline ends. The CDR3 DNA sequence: TGTGCCAGCGGTTCGGGATCCTCTTCCTACAATGAGCAGTTCTTC. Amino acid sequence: CASGSGSSSYNEQFF.

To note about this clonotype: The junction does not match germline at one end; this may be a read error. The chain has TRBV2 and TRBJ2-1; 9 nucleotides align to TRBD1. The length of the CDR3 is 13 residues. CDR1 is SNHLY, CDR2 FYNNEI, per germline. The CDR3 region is CTSSGGQGLGQFF. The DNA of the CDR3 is TGTACCAGCAGTGGGGGACAGGGTCTAGGGCAGTTCTTC.

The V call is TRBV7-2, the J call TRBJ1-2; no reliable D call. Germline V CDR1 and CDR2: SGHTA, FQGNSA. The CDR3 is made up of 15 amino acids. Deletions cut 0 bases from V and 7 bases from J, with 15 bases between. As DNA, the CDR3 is TGTGCCAGCAGCTTAGCCGGACCCCCTCCGCCTGGCTACACCTTC. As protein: CASSLAGPPPPGYTF.

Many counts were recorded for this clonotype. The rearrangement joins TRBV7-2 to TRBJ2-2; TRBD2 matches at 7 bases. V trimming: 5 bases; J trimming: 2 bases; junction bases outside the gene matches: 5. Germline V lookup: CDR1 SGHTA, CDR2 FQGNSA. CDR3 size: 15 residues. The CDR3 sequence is CASSPSGVNTGELFF. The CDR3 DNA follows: TGTGCCAGCAGCCCCAGCGGGGTCAACACCGGGGAGCTGTTTTTT.

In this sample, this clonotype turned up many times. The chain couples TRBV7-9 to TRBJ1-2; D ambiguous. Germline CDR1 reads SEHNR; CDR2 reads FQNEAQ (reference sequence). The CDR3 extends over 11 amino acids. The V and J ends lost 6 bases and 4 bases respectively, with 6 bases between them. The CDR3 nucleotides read TGTGCCAGCAGGGAGGGCTATGGCTACACCTTC. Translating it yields CASREGYGYTF.

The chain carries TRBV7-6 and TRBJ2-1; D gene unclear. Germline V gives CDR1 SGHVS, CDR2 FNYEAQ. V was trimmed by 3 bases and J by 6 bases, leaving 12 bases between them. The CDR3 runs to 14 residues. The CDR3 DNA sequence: TGTGCCAGCAGCTTTCGGCACGGGTCCAATGAGCAGTTCTTC. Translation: CASSFRHGSNEQFF.

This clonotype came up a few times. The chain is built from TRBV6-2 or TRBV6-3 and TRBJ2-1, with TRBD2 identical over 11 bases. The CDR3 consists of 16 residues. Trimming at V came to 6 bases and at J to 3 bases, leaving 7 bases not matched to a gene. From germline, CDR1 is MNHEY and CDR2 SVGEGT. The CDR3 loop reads CASSRGTSGNYNEQFF. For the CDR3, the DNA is TGTGCCAGCAGCCGCGGGACTAGCGGAAACTACAATGAGCAGTTCTTC.

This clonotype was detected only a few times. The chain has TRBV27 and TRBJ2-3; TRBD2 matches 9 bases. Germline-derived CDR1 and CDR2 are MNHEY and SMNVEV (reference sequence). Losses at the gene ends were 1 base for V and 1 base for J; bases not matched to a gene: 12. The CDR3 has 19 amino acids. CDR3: CASSLFPPLGGRGTDTQYF. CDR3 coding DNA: TGTGCCAGCAGTTTATTCCCTCCCCTAGGCGGGAGGGGCACAGATACGCAGTATTTT.